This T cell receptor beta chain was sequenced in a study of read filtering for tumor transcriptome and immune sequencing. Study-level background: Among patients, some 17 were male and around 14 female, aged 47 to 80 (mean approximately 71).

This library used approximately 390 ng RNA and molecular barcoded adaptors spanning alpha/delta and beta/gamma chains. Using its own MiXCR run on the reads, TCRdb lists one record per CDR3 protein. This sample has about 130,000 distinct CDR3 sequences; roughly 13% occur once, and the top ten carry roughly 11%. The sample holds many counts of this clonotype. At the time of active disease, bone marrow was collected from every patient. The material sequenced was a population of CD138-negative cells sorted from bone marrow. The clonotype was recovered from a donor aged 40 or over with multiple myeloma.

The CDR3 spells CASRPDHRGLAGVGGTGELFF. The CDR3 DNA follows: TGTGCCAGCAGACCCGACCACCGAGGACTAGCGGGAGTAGGTGGCACCGGGGAGCTGTTTTTT. V usage is TRBV6-2 or TRBV6-3 and J usage is TRBJ2-2; 13 nucleotides align to TRBD2. Germline CDR1 MNHEY, CDR2 SVGEGT. After removal of 6 bases from V and 4 bases from J, the junction contained 20 bases not matched to a gene. This CDR3 has 21 amino acids.